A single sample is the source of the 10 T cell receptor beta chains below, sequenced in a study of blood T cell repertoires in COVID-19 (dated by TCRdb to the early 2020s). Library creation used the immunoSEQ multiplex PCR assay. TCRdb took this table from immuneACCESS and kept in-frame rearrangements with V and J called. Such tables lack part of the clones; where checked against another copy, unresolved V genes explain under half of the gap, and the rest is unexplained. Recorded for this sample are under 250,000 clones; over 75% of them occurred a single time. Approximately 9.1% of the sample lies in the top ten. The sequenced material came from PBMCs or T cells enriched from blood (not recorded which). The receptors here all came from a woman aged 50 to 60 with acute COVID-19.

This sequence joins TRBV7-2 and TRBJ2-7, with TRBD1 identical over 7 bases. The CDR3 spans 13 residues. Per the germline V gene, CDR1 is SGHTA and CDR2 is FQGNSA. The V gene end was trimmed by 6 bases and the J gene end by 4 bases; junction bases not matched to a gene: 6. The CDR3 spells CASRDTGEYEQYF. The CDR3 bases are TGTGCCAGCAGGGACACAGGGGAGTACGAGCAGTACTTC.

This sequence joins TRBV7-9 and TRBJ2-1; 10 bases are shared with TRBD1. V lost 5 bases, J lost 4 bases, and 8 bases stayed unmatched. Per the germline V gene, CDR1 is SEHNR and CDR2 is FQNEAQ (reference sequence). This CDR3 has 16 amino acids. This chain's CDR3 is CASSRVSGQGYNEQFF. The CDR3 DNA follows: TGTGCCAGCAGCAGGGTATCGGGACAGGGGTACAATGAGCAGTTCTTC. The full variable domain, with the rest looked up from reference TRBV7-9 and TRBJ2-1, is DTGVSQNPRHKITKRGQNVTFRCDPISEHNRLYWYRQTLGQGPEFLTYFQNEAQLEKSRLLSDRFSAERPKGSFSTLEIQRTEQGDSAMYLCASSRVSGQGYNEQFFGPGTRLTVL.

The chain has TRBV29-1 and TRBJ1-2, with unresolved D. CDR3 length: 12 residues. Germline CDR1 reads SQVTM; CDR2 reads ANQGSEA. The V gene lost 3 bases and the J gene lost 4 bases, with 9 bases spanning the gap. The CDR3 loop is CSVDEGFYGYTF. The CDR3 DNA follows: TGCAGCGTTGACGAGGGTTTCTATGGCTACACCTTC. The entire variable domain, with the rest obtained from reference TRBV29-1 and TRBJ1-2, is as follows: SAVISQKPSRDICQRGTSLTIQCQVDSQVTMMFWYRQQPGQSLTLIATANQGSEATYESGFVIDKFPISRPNLTFSTLTVSNMSPEDSSIYLCSVDEGFYGYTFGSGTRLTVV.

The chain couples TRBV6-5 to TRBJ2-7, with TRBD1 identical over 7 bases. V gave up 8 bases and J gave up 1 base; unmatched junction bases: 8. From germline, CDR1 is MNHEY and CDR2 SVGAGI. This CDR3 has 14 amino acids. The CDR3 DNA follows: TGTGCCAGCTCTGGGACAGCAATATCCTACGAGCAGTACTTC. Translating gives CASSGTAISYEQYF.

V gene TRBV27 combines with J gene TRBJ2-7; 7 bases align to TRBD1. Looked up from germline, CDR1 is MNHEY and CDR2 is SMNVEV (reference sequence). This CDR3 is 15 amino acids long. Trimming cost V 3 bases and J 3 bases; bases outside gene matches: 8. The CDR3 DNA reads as TGTGCCAGCAGTTTTGACAGGGCAGTTGGCTACGAGCAGTACTTC. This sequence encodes CASSFDRAVGYEQYF.

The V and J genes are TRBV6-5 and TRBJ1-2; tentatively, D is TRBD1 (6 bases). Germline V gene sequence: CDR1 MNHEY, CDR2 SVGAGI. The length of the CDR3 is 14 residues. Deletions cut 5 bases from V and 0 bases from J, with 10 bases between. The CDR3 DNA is TGTGCCAGCAGTAGCGGGGGCTCTAACTATGGCTACACCTTC. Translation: CASSSGGSNYGYTF.

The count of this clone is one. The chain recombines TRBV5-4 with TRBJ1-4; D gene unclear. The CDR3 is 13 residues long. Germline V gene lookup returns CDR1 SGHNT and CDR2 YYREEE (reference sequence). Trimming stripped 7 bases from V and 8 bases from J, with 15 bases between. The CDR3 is CASGEAGREKLFF. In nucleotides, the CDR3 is TGTGCCAGCGGGGAGGCAGGTAGAGAAAAACTGTTTTTT. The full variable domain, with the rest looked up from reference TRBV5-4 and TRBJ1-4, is ETGVTQSPTHLIKTRGQQVTLRCSSQSGHNTVSWYQQALGQGPQFIFQYYREEENGRGNFPPRFSGLQFPNYSSELNVNALELDDSALYLCASGEAGREKLFFGSGTQLSVL.

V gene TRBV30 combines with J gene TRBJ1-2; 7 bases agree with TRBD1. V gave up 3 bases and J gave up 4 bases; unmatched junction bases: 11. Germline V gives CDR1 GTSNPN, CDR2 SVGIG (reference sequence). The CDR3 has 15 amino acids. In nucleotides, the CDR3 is TGTGCCTGGAGCCCAACGGGACAGTTCGTCTATGGCTACACCTTC. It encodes CAWSPTGQFVYGYTF.

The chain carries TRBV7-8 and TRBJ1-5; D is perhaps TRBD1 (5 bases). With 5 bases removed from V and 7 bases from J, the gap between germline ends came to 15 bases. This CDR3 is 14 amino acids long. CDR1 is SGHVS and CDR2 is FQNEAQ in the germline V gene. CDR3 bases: TGTGCCAGCAGCCAAGAGGGCGGGGGGCAGCCCCAGCATTTT. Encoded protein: CASSQEGGGQPQHF.

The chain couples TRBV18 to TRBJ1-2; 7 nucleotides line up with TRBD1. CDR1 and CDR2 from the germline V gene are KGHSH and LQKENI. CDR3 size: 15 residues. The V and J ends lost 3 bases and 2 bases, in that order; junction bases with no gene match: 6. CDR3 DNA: TGTGCCAGCTCACCCGGAGACAGGGAGAACTATGGCTACACCTTC. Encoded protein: CASSPGDRENYGYTF.